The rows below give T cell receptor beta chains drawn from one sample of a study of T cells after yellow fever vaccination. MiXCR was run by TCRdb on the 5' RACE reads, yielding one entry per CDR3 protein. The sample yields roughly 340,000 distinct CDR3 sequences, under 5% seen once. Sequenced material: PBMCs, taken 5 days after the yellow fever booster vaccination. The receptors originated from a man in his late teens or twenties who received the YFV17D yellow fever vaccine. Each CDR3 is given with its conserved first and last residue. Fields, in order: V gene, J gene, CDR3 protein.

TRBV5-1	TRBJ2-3	CASSLGGVSDTQYF
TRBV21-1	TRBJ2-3	CASSKKDTDTQYF
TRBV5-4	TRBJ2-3	CASSQTSGDWDTQYF
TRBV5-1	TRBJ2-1	CASSPRGHPNEQFF
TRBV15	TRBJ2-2	CATSPHSAVNTGELFF
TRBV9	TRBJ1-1	CASSGSGAPGSEAFF
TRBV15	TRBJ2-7	CATSRSYSGSSYEQYF
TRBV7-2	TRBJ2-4	CASRPPGGSDIQYF
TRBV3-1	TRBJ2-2	CASSQENGGAPGELFF
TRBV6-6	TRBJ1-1	CASSSIQGTEAFF
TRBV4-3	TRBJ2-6	CASSSQYSGANVLTF
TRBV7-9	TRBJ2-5	CASSSGLEGTQYF
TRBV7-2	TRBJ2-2	CASSPGAGGNTGELFF
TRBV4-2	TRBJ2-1	CASSREASGDNEQFF
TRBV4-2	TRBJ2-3	CASSRSPETTDTQYF
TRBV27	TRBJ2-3	CASSLGIYVPTQYF
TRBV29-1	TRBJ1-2	CSADRVYGYTF
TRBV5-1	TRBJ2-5	CASSLGLTVQETQYF
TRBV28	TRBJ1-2	CASTPGQQSSGGYTF
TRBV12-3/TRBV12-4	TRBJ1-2	CASRGARGHNYGYTF
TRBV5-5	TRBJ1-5	CASSLGLYWGGGQPQHF
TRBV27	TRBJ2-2	CASSWVLGGELFF
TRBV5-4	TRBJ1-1	CASSLFQVSDPNTEAFF
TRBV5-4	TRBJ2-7	CASSSGGGIDEQYF
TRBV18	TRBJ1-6	CASSPPGQLYSPLHF
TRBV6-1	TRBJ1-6	CASRETIGDSPLHF
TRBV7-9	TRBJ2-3	CASSLERFTQYF
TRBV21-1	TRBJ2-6	CATSKGCQLSGANVLTF
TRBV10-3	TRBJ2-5	CAISEQQIQETQYF
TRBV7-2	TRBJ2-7	CASSLARHREQYF
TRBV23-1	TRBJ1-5	CASSRPKGGSDQPQHF
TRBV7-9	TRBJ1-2	CASSTTKYGYTF
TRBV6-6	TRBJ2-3	CASIHVAAGPDTQYF
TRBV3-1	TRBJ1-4	CASSHTGATNEKLFF
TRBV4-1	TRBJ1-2	CASSQVAGTYGYTF
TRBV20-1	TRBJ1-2	CSAKGDRGYYGYTF